The present T cell receptor beta chain was sequenced within a study of radiation and T cells in renal cell carcinoma. The time point: blood 4 weeks post-SBRT, at nephrectomy. Stated treatment: 15 Gy SBRT to primary tumor, nephrectomy 4 weeks later. Nephrectomy followed 15 Gy stereotactic body radiation by 4 weeks. This CDR3 contains 13 residues. Germline loops: CDR1 SGHTA, CDR2 FQGTGA. V shed 3 bases and J shed 5 bases, with 10 bases lying between them. This clone appeared a few times. Measured with immunoSEQ multiplex PCR; TCRdb has only the in-frame clones, and not every one. This repertoire shows around 95,000 clones, approximately 82% found once; its top ten account for roughly 7.9%.

The source of this sequence is a man aged 55-75 years with renal cell carcinoma. The chain has TRBV7-3 and TRBJ1-1; D is perhaps TRBD1 (6 bases). The material sequenced was blood, taken from a patient whose treatment included radiotherapy and nephrectomy. The CDR3 loop reads CASSLGGPTEAFF. The CDR3 region has the DNA TGTGCCAGCAGCTTGGGGGGGCCAACTGAAGCTTTCTTT.